What follows describes a single TCR beta chain. The CDR3 is 15 amino acids. The V gene's germline CDR1 is KGHSH and CDR2 LQKENI. V dropped 0 bases and J dropped 2; count of bases not matched to a gene: 1. MiXCR was run by TCRdb on the 5' RACE reads, yielding one entry per CDR3 protein. The sample yields 75,000 or so distinct CDR3 sequences, 11% seen once. The data originate from a study of early T cells in non-severe SARS-CoV-2 infection. Sequencing was performed on whole blood, taken at baseline. The chain carries TRBV18 and TRBJ2-7, with TRBD2 identical over 10 bases. This receptor was taken from an adult who was a healthcare worker with PCR-confirmed SARS-CoV-2 infection or an uninfected control (not recorded which). The CDR3 loop reads CASSPPGLATYEQYF. The CDR3 DNA reads as TGTGCCAGCTCACCACCGGGACTAGCGACCTACGAGCAGTACTTC.